These T cell receptor beta chains were read from a single sample in a study of T cell repertoires in cytomegalovirus infection. TCRdb fed the reads into MiXCR, producing one record per CDR3 protein. The data contain 450,000 to 650,000 distinct CDR3 sequences, more than 20% of them singletons. The material sequenced was PBMCs. Receptor source: a human donor in good health (CMV status not recorded). Some clones in this sample may be carry-over from other donors' samples. The conserved cysteine and the conserved F or W are not part of the CDR3 here.

J: TRBJ2-3; V: TRBV7-2; CDR3: ASSSQGGPQY
J: TRBJ2-7; V: TRBV19; CDR3: ASSMGLAGLYEQY
J: TRBJ2-7; V: TRBV5-5; CDR3: ASKYRDSLFYEQY
J: TRBJ2-2; V: TRBV5-1; CDR3: ASSLEGDGELF
J: TRBJ2-5; V: TRBV20-1; CDR3: SSRLAGETQY
J: TRBJ2-1; V: TRBV6-2/TRBV6-3; CDR3: ATVQRAWGGQF
J: TRBJ1-2; V: TRBV10-3; CDR3: AISINPGGGGYGYT
J: TRBJ2-1; V: TRBV5-1; CDR3: ASSLRQDNEQF
J: TRBJ2-5; V: TRBV19; CDR3: ASSTGLAGWGSQY
J: TRBJ1-4; V: TRBV7-2; CDR3: ASSLELGVGEKLF